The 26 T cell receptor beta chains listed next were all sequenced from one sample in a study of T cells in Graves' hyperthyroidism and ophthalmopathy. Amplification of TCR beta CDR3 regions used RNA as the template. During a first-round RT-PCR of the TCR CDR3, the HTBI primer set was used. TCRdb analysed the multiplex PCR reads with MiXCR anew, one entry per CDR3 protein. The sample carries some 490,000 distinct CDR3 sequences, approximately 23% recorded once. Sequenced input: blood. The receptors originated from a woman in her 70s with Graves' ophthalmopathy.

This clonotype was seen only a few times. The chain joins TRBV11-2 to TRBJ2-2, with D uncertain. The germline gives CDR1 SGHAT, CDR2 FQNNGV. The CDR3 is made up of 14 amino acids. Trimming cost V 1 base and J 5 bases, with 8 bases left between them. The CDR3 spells CASSLGHRTGELFF. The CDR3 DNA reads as TGTGCCAGCAGCTTAGGTCATCGGACCGGGGAGCTGTTTTTT.

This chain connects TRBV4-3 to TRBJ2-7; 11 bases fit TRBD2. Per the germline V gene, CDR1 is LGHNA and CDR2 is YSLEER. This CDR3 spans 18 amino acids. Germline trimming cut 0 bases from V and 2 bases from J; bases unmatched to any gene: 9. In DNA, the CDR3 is TGCGCCAGCAGCCAAGATAGCGTTCTAGCGGGAGGCCCCTACGAGCAGTACTTC. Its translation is CASSQDSVLAGGPYEQYF.

In DNA, the CDR3 is TGCAGTGCTAGAGCGGGTGGGGGTACGCAGTATTTT. This sequence encodes CSARAGGGTQYF. The gene calls are TRBV20-1 and TRBJ2-3; D may correspond to TRBD1 or TRBD2 (5 bases each). In germline, CDR1 is DFQATT, CDR2 SNEGSKA (reference sequence). V gave up 1 base and J gave up 8 bases, with 10 bases separating them. The CDR3 spans 12 residues.

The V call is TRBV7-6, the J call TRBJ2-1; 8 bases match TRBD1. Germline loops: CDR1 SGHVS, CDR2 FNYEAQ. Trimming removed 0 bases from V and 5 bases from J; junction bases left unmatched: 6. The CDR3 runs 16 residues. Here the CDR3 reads CASSLARTGIDNEQFF. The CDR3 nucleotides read TGTGCCAGCAGCTTAGCGAGGACAGGGATCGACAATGAGCAGTTCTTC.

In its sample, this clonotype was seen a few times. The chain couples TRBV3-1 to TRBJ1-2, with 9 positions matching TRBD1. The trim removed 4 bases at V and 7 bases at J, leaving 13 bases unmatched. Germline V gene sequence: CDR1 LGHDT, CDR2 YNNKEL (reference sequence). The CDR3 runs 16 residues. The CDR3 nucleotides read TGTGCCAGCAGCCTTTCTACCGGGACAGGGCGAGGTGGCTACACCTTC. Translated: CASSLSTGTGRGGYTF.

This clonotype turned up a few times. CDR3 sequence reads: CASSPRRFDIQYF. CDR3 DNA sequence: TGTGCCAGCAGTCCAAGGAGATTTGACATTCAGTACTTC. This rearrangement joins TRBV6-1 to TRBJ2-4; D ambiguous. The germline CDR1 and CDR2 sequences are MNHNS and SASEGT. The ends were cut back, 5 bases at V and 8 bases at J, with 13 bases in the middle. CDR3 length equals 13 residues.

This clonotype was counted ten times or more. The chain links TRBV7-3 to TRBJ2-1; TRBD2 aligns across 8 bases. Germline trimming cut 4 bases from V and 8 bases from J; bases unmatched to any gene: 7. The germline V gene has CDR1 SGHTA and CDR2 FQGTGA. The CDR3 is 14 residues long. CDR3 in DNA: TGTGCCAGCAGCTCTGGACTAGCCAGGGATGAGCAGTTCTTC. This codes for CASSSGLARDEQFF.

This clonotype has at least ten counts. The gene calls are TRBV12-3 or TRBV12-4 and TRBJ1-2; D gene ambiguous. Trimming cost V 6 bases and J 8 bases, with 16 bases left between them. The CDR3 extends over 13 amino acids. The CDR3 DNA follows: TGTGCCAGCAGCCTAGGTTCGGCGGGAGGCTACACCTTC. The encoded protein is CASSLGSAGGYTF.

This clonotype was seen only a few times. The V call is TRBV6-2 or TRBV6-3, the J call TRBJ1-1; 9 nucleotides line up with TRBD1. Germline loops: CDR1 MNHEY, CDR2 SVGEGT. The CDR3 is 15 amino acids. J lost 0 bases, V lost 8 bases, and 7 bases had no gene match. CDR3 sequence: CASGTGSGMNTEAFF. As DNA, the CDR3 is TGTGCCAGCGGGACAGGGTCCGGGATGAACACTGAAGCTTTCTTT.

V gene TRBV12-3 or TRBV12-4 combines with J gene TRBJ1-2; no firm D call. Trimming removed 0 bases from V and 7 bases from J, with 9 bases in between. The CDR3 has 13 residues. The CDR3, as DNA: TGTGCCAGCAGTTTAGCGCTACCTGGTGGCTACACCTTC. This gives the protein CASSLALPGGYTF.

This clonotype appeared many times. CDR3 DNA: TGTGCCAGCAGCCAAGCGGTCACGGGGAACGGGGAGCTGTTTTTT. This translates into CASSQAVTGNGELFF. This chain connects TRBV12-3 or TRBV12-4 to TRBJ2-2; tentatively, D is TRBD2 (5 bases). Trimming cost V 6 bases and J 7 bases, with 18 bases left between them. The CDR3 is 15 residues long.

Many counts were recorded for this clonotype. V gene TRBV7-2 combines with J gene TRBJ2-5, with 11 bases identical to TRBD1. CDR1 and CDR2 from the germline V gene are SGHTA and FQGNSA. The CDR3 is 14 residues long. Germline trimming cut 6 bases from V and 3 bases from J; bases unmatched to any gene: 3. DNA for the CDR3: TGTGCCAGCAGTTCGGGACAGGGGGAAGAGACCCAGTACTTC. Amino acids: CASSSGQGEETQYF.

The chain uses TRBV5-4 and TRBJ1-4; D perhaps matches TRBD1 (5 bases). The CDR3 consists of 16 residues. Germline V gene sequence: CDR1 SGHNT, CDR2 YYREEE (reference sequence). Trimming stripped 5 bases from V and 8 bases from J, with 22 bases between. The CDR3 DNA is TGTGCCAGCAGTAGAAAGAGGCAGGGACTTGGAGAAAAACTGTTTTTT. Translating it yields CASSRKRQGLGEKLFF. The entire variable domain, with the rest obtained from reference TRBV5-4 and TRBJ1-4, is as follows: ETGVTQSPTHLIKTRGQQVTLRCSSQSGHNTVSWYQQALGQGPQFIFQYYREEENGRGNFPPRFSGLQFPNYSSELNVNALELDDSALYLCASSRKRQGLGEKLFFGSGTQLSVL.

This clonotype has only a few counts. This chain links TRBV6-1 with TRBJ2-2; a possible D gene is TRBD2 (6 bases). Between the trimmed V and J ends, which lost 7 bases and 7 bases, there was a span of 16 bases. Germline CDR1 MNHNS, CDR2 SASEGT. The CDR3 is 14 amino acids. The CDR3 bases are TGTGCCAGCATGGACGGAGGGAGTGGCGGGGAGCTGTTTTTT. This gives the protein CASMDGGSGGELFF.

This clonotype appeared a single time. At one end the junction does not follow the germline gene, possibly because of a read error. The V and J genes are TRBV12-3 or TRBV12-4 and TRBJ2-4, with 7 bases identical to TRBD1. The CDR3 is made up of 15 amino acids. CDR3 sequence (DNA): TGTGCCGGCAGTCCTACAGGGGTTGTCAAAAACATTCAGTACTTC. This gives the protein CAGSPTGVVKNIQYF.

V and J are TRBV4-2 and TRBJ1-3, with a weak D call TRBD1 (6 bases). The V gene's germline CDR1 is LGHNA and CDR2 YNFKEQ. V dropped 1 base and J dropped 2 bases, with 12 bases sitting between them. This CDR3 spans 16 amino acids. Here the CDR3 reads CASSQGTRGAGNTIYF. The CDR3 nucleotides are TGTGCCAGCAGCCAAGGAACCAGGGGAGCTGGAAACACCATATATTTT.

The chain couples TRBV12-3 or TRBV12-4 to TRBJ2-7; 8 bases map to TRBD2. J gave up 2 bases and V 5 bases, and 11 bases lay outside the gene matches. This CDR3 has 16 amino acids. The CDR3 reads CASSGTGTRLTYEQYF. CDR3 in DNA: TGTGCCAGCAGTGGTACCGGGACTAGACTTACCTACGAGCAGTACTTC.

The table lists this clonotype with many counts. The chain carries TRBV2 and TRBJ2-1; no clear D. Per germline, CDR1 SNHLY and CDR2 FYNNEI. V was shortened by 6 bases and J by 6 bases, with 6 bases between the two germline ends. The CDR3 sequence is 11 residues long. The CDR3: CASRKINEQFF. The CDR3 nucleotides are TGTGCCAGCAGGAAGATCAATGAGCAGTTCTTC.

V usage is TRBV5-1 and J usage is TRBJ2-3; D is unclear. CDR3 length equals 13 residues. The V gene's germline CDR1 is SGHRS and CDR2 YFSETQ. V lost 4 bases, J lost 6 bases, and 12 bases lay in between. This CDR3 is CASSNPSSDTQYF. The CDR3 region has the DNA TGCGCCAGCAGCAATCCGAGTTCCGATACGCAGTATTTT.

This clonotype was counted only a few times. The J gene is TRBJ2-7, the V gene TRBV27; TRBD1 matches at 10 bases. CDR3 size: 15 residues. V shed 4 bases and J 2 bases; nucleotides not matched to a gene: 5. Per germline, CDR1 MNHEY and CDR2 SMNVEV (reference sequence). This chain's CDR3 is CASSSLGQGTYEQYF. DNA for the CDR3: TGTGCCAGCAGTTCCTTGGGACAGGGGACCTACGAGCAGTACTTC.

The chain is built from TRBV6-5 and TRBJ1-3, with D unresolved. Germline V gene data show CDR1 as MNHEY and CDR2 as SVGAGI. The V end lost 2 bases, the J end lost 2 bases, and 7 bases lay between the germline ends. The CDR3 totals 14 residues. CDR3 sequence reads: CASSYGGTGNTIYF. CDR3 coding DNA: TGTGCCAGCAGTTACGGAGGGACTGGAAACACCATATATTTT.

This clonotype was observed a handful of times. The CDR3: CASRELNSPLHF. The CDR3 DNA reads as TGTGCCAGCAGGGAGCTTAACTCACCCCTCCACTTT. V gene TRBV2 combines with J gene TRBJ1-6; D remains ambiguous. The ends were cut back, 6 bases at V and 10 bases at J, with 10 bases in the middle. CDR3 length: 12 amino acids. Germline CDR1 is SNHLY and CDR2 is FYNNEI.

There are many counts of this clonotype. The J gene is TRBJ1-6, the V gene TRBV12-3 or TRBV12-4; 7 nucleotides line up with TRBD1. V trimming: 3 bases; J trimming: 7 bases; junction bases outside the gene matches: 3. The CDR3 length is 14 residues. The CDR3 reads CASSLRRGNSPLHF. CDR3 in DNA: TGTGCCAGCAGTTTGCGCAGGGGGAATTCACCCCTCCACTTT.

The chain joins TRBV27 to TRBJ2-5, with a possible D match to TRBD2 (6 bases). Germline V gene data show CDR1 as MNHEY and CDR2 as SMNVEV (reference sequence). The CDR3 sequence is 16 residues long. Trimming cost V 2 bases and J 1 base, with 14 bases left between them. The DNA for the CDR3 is TGTGCCAGCAGTTTAAGGCGGAGTAGCGGCCAAGAGACCCAGTACTTC. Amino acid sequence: CASSLRRSSGQETQYF.

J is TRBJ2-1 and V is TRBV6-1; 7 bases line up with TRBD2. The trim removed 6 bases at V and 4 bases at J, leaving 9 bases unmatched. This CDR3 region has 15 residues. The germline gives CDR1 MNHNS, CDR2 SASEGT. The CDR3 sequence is CASSPGTTMYNEQFF. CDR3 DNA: TGTGCCAGCAGCCCCGGGACTACGATGTACAATGAGCAGTTCTTC.

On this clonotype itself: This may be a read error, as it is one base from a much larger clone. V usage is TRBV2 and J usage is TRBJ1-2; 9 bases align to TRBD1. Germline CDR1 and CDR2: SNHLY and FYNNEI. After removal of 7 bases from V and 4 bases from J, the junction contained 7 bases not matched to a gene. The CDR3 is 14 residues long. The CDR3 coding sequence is TGTGCCAGCACCCAGGACAGGGGCCGCTATGGCTACACCTTC. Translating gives CASTQDRGRYGYTF.